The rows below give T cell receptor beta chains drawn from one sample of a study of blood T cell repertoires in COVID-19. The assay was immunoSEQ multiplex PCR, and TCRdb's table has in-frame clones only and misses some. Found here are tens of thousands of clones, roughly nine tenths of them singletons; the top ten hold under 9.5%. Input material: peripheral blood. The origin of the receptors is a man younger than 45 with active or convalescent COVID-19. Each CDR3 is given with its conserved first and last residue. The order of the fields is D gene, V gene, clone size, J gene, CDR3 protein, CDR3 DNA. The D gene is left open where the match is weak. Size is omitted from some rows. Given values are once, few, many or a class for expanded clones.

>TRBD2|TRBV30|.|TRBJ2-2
CAWIVSLAGENTGELFF
TGTGCCTGGATAGTAAGCCTAGCGGGAGAGAACACCGGGGAGCTGTTTTTT
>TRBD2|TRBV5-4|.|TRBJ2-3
CASSPGLSTDTQYF
TGTGCCAGCAGCCCGGGACTAAGCACAGATACGCAGTATTTT
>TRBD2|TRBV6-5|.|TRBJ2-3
CASSYRAGDDTQYF
TGTGCCAGCAGTTATCGGGCGGGGGATGATACGCAGTATTTT
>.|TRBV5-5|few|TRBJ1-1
CASSTSNTEAFF
TGTGCCAGCAGTACATCGAACACTGAAGCTTTCTTT
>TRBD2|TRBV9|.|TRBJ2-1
CASSGGLAGVNEQFF
TGTGCCAGCAGCGGCGGACTAGCGGGAGTCAATGAGCAGTTCTTC
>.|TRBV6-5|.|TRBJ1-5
CASTDYRGNQPQHF
TGTGCCAGCACCGATTATAGGGGTAATCAGCCCCAGCATTTT
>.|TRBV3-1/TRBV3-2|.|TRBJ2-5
CASSQDPGRQTQYF
TGTGCCAGCAGCCAAGATCCGGGTCGTCAGACCCAGTACTTC
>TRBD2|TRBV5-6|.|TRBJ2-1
CASRLTGLAGREQFF
TGTGCCAGCAGACTAACCGGACTAGCGGGACGTGAGCAGTTCTTC
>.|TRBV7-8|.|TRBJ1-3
CASSPGGPSIYF
TGTGCCAGCAGCCCGGGGGGGCCCTCCATATATTTT
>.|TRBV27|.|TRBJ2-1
CASRPQGGEQFF
TGTGCCAGCAGACCACAGGGTGGTGAGCAGTTCTTC
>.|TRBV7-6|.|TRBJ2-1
CASSQDIEQFF
TGTGCCAGCAGCCAGGACATTGAGCAGTTCTTC
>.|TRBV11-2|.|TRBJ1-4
CASSLAGSNEKLFF
TGTGCCAGCAGCTTAGCGGGGAGTAATGAAAAACTGTTTTTT
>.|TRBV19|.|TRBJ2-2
CASKTGQQRTGELFF
TGTGCCAGTAAAACGGGACAACAACGGACCGGGGAGCTGTTTTTT
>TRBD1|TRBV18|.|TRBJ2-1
CASSPFRGHANEQFF
TGTGCCAGCTCGCCCTTCAGGGGGCATGCCAATGAGCAGTTCTTC
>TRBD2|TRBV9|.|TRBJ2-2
CASSPYRGGLRSNTGELFF
TGTGCCAGCAGCCCCTACCGGGGGGGCCTTCGATCGAACACCGGGGAGCTGTTTTTT